This record concerns one TCR beta chain sequence. The antigen is unknown. This PCR relied on a set of 60 Vbeta primers and 13 Jbeta primers. Clones were sequenced by immunoSEQ multiplex PCR, and TCRdb holds only the in-frame ones, with some missing. Of roughly 99,000 clones in the sample, about 84% were seen once. CDR1 is SGDLS, CDR2 YYNGEE, per germline. This CDR3 has 14 amino acids. V shed 4 bases and J shed 7 bases, with 18 bases lying between them. Donors sampled were nominally healthy, though unrecorded immune exposures were likely. The data stem from a study of cytomegalovirus exposure and HLA in healthy donors. Study results and limitations: There were some public TCRs occurring in many donors, but most TCR sequences were rare. It emerged from a later analysis that several of the most significant clusters appeared to be linked to common viral pathogens.

This sequence was found in a man aged 25 to 45 in good health and CMV-seronegative. This sequence joins TRBV9 and TRBJ2-7, with TRBD2 as a possible D gene (6 bases). The sample taken for sequencing was PBMCs. The CDR3 region has the DNA TGTGCCAGCAGCCCGAGGCTTGACGCGGGGGAGCAGTACTTC. Protein: CASSPRLDAGEQYF.